The 10 T cell receptor beta chains reported below all come from one sample, sequenced in a study of T-cell memory formation after mild COVID-19. MiXCR, applied by TCRdb to the 5' RACE reads, yields one record per CDR3 protein. The sample consists of about 560,000 distinct CDR3 sequences, approximately 15% of them appearing once. The sequencing input was PBMCs or a T cell subset sorted from them (not recorded which). These receptors originate from an adult woman who had mild COVID-19 (a few samples of this study predate the infection). Cell type and time point are not known.

This clonotype was seen a handful of times. The rearrangement links TRBV12-3 or TRBV12-4 to TRBJ2-1; tentatively, D is TRBD2 (5 bases). CDR3 length: 18 residues. Trimming pared 1 base from V and 0 bases from J, leaving 16 bases between. CDR3 in DNA: TGTGCCAGCAGTTTAGAGCACCAGAGGCTAGCCTCCTACAATGAGCAGTTCTTC. Translation: CASSLEHQRLASYNEQFF.

The V and J genes are TRBV6-2 or TRBV6-3 and TRBJ2-2; 7 nucleotides agree with TRBD1. With V trimmed by 6 bases and J by 8 bases, 6 bases remained unmatched. The CDR3 consists of 13 residues. CDR1 and CDR2 from the germline V gene are MNHEY and SVGEGT. In nucleotides, the CDR3 is TGTGCCAGCAGATACCCGGGACAGGGGGAGCTGTTTTTT. This translates into CASRYPGQGELFF.

The sample holds many counts of this clonotype. The rearrangement joins TRBV12-3 or TRBV12-4 to TRBJ1-1; TRBD1 is a possible D gene (6 bases). Trimming left V 7 bases short and J 0 bases short, with 18 bases between. The CDR3 covers 16 residues. In DNA, the CDR3 is TGTGCCAGCACCCCTCAGGGGCGGGGAATGAACACTGAAGCTTTCTTT. Translation gives CASTPQGRGMNTEAFF.

J is TRBJ2-3 and V is TRBV5-5; no clear D gene. The CDR3 consists of 13 residues. Germline V gene sequence: CDR1 SGHKS, CDR2 YYEKEE (reference sequence). The V end was cut by 4 bases, the J end by 6 bases, with 12 bases between. The CDR3 spells CASSTGPPDTQYF. CDR3 nucleotide sequence: TGTGCCAGCAGCACTGGACCTCCGGATACGCAGTATTTT.

V and J are TRBV2 and TRBJ2-5; weak D call: TRBD2 (5 bases). In germline, CDR1 is SNHLY, CDR2 FYNNEI. Trimming took 7 bases from V and 0 from J, leaving 9 bases between them. The CDR3 is made up of 13 amino acids. The CDR3 reads CASIVGNQETQYF. The DNA of the CDR3 is TGTGCCAGCATAGTCGGGAACCAAGAGACCCAGTACTTC.

This clonotype turned up a few times. The rearrangement links TRBV25-1 to TRBJ2-3; 9 nucleotides line up with TRBD2. V lost 2 bases and J lost 4; bases outside the gene matches: 7. Germline CDR1 and CDR2: MGHDK and SYGVNS. CDR3 length: 16 residues. The CDR3 protein is CASSEPAGGGPDTQYF. CDR3 nucleotide sequence: TGTGCCAGCAGTGAACCGGCGGGAGGGGGCCCAGATACGCAGTATTTT.

The chain combines TRBV27 with TRBJ2-1; D is uncertain. With 4 bases removed from V and 6 bases from J, the gap between germline ends came to 19 bases. CDR1 MNHEY and CDR2 SMNVEV come from the germline V gene (reference sequence). This CDR3 is 16 amino acids long. The CDR3 nucleotides are TGTGCCAGCAGTTGGCCCCTCGGGTCACGGATCAATGAGCAGTTCTTC. Amino acids: CASSWPLGSRINEQFF.

The chain uses TRBV5-5 and TRBJ1-1; no clear D. V lost 2 bases and J 2 bases, leaving 10 bases between the germline ends. The CDR3 runs 14 residues. Germline V gives CDR1 SGHKS, CDR2 YYEKEE (reference sequence). The CDR3 nucleotides are TGTGCCAGCAGCTTATCACTTCTAAACACTGAAGCTTTCTTT. As protein: CASSLSLLNTEAFF.

This clonotype turned up a few times. The V gene is TRBV12-3 or TRBV12-4, the J gene TRBJ1-4; a weak D match, TRBD1 (5 bases). With 5 bases removed from V and 7 bases from J, the gap between germline ends came to 14 bases. The CDR3 length is 14 residues. The CDR3: CASSLSGASEKLFF. The CDR3 region has the DNA TGTGCCAGCAGTCTTAGCGGGGCGAGTGAAAAACTGTTTTTT.

The chain links TRBV11-2 to TRBJ1-4; no definite D call. Per germline, CDR1 SGHAT and CDR2 FQNNGV. V was trimmed by 5 bases and J by 7 bases, leaving 8 bases between them. CDR3 length: 12 residues. CDR3 DNA: TGTGCCAGCAGCCACTTGGCTGAAAAACTGTTTTTT. Protein: CASSHLAEKLFF.